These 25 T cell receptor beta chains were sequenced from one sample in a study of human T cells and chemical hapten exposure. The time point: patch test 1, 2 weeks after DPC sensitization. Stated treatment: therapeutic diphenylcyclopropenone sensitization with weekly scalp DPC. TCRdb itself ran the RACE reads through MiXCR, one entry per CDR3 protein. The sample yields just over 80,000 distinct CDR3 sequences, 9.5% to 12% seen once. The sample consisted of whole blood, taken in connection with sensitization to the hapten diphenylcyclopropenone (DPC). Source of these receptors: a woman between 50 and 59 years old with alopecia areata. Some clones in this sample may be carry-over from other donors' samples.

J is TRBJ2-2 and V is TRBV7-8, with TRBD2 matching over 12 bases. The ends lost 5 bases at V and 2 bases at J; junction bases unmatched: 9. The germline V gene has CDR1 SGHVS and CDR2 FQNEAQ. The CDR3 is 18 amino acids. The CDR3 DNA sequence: TGTGCCAGCAGCATAAGACTAGCGGGAGTCTCAAACACCGGGGAGCTGTTTTTT. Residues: CASSIRLAGVSNTGELFF.

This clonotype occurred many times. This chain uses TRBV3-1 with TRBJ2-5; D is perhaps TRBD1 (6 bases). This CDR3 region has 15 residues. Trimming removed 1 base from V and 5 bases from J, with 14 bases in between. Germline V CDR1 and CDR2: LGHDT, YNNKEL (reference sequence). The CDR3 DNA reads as TGTGCCAGCAGCCAAGGCAACAGGGTTTTGGAGACCCAGTACTTC. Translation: CASSQGNRVLETQYF.

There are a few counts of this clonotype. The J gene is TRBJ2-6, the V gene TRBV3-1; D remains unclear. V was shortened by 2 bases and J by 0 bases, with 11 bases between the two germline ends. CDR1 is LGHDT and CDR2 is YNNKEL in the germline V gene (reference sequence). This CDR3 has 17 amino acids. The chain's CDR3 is CASSQNALISGANVLTF. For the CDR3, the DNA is TGTGCCAGCAGCCAAAACGCCTTAATCTCTGGGGCCAACGTCCTGACTTTC.

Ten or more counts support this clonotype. CDR3 DNA: TGTGCCAGCAGGACAGGGGTTCCTACAGATACGCAGTATTTT. As protein: CASRTGVPTDTQYF. The chain has TRBV2 and TRBJ2-3; TRBD1 agrees at 8 bases. The CDR3 is 14 residues long. Germline CDR1 SNHLY, CDR2 FYNNEI. The junction had 5 bases not matched to a gene; V was cut back by 6 bases and J by 3 bases.

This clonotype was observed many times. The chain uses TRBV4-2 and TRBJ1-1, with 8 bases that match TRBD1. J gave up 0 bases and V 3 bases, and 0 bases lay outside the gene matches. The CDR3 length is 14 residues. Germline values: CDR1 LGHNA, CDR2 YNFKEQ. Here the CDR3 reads CASSQGQVNTEAFF. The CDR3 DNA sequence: TGTGCCAGCAGCCAGGGACAGGTGAACACTGAAGCTTTCTTT.

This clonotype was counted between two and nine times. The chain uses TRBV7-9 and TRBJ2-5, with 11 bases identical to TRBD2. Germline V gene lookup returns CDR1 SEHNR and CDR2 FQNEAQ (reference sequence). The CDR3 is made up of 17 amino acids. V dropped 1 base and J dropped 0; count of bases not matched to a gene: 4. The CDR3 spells CASSLVLAGGNQETQYF. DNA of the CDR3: TGTGCCAGCAGCTTAGTGCTAGCGGGAGGTAACCAAGAGACCCAGTACTTC. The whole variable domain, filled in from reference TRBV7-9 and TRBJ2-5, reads DTGVSQNPRHKITKRGQNVTFRCDPISEHNRLYWYRQTLGQGPEFLTYFQNEAQLEKSRLLSDRFSAERPKGSFSTLEIQRTEQGDSAMYLCASSLVLAGGNQETQYFGPGTRLLVL.

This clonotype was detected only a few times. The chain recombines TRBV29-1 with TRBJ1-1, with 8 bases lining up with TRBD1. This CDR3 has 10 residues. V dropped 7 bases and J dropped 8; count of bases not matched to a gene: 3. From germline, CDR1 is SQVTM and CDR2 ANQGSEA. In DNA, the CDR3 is TGCAGCGCTGGGGACAGGGAAGCTTTCTTT. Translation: CSAGDREAFF.

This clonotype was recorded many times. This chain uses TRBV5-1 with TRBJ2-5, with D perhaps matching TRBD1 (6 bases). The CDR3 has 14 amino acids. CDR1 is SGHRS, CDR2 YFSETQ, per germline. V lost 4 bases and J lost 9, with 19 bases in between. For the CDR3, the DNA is TGCGCCAGCAGCCCCGGACCCCAGGCAGGGGCCCAGTACTTC. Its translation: CASSPGPQAGAQYF.

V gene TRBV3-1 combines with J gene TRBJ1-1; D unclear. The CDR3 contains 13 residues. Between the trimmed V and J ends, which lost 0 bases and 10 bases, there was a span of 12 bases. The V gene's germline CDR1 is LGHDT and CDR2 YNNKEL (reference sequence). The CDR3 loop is CASSQDVRFVAFF. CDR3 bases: TGTGCCAGCAGCCAAGATGTCAGGTTTGTAGCTTTCTTT.

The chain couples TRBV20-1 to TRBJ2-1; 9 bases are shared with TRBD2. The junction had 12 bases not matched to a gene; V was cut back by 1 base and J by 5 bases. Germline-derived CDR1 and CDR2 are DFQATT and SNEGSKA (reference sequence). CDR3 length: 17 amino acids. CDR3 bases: TGCAGTGCTAGAGGTGGTCTAGCGGGGACTTTAAACAATGAGCAGTTCTTC. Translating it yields CSARGGLAGTLNNEQFF.

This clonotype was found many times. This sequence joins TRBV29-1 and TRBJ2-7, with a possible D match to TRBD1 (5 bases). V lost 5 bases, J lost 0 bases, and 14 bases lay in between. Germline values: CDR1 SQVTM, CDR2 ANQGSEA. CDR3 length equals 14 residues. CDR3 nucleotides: TGCAGCGTTCAACAGGTTGCCGGCTCCTACGAGCAGTACTTC. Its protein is CSVQQVAGSYEQYF.

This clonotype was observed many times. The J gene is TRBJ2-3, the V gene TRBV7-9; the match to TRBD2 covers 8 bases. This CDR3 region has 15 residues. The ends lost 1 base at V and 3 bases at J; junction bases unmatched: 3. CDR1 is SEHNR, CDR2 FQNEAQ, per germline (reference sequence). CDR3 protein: CASSLGGLATDTQYF. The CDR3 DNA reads TGTGCCAGCAGCTTAGGAGGACTAGCAACAGATACGCAGTATTTT.

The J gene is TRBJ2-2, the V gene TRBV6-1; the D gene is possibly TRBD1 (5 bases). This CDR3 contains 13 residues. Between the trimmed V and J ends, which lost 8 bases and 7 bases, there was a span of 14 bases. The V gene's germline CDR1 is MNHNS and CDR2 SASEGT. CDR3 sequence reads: CASELGRIGELFF. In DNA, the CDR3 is TGTGCCAGCGAACTGGGGCGGATCGGGGAGCTGTTTTTT.

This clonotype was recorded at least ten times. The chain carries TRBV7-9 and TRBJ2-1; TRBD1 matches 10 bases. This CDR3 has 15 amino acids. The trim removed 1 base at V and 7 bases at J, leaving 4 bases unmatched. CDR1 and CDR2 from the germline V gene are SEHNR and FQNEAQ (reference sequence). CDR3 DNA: TGTGCCAGCAGCTTAGGGACAGGGGGAACGAATGAGCAGTTCTTC. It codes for CASSLGTGGTNEQFF.

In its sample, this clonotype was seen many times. Here the CDR3 reads CATHRDLRNYGYTF. As DNA, the CDR3 is TGTGCCACCCACCGGGACTTACGCAACTATGGCTACACCTTC. The rearrangement joins TRBV6-2 or TRBV6-3 to TRBJ1-2, with D perhaps TRBD1 (5 bases). CDR3 length equals 14 residues. Per the germline V gene, CDR1 is MNHEY and CDR2 is SVGEGT. The V gene lost 10 bases and the J gene lost 2 bases, with 17 bases spanning the gap.

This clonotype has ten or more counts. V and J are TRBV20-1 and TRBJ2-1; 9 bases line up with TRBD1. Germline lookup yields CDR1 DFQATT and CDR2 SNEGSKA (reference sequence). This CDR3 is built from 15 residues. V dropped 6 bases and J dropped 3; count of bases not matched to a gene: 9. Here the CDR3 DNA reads TGCAGTGCCCTGGGAAAGGGACAGGGCTACAATGAGCAGTTCTTC. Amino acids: CSALGKGQGYNEQFF.

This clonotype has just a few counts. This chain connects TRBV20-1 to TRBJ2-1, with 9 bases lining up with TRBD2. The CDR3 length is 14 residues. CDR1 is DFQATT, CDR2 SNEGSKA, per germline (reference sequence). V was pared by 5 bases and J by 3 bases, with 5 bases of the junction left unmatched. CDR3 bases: TGCAGTGCTGGGACTAGCAGTAGCTACAATGAGCAGTTCTTC. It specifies CSAGTSSSYNEQFF.

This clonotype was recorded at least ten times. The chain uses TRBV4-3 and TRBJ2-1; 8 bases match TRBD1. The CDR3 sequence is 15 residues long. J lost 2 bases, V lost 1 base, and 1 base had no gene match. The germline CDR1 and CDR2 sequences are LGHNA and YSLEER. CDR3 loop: CASSQGQGTYNEQFF. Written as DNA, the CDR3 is TGCGCCAGCAGCCAAGGACAGGGGACCTACAATGAGCAGTTCTTC.

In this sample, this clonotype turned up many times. CDR3 sequence (DNA): TGTGCCAGCAGCAAACGGGACCCCGTCCCCACCCAAAACATTCAGTACTTC. This translates into CASSKRDPVPTQNIQYF. The rearrangement joins TRBV21-1 to TRBJ2-4; the table's D call of TRBD1 was not tested on the DNA. TRBV21-1 is shown as a pseudogene. The CDR3 is made up of 17 amino acids.

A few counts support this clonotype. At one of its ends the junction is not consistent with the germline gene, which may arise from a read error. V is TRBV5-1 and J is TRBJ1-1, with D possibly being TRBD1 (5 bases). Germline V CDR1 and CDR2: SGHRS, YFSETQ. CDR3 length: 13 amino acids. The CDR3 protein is CASSLDTNTEAFF. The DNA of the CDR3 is TGCGCCAGCAGTTTGGACACTAACACTGAAGCTTTCTTT.

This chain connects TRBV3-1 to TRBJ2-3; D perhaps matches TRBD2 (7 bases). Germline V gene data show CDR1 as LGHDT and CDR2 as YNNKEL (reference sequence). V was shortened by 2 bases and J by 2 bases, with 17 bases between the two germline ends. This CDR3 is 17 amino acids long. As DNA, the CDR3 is TGTGCCAGCAGCCAACAGCCGGGGGGCGGACACACAGATACGCAGTATTTT. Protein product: CASSQQPGGGHTDTQYF.

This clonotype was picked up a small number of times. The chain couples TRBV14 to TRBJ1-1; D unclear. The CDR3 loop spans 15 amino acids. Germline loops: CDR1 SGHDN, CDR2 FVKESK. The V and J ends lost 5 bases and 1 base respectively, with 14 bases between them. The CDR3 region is CASSSILNTNTEAFF. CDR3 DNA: TGTGCCAGCAGCTCTATCCTAAACACGAACACTGAAGCTTTCTTT.

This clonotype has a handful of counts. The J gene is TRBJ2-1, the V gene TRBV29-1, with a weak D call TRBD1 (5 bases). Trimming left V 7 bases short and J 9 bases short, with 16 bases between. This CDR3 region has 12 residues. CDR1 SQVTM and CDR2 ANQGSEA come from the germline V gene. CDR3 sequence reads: CSAARVLGEQFF. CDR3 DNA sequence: TGCAGCGCCGCCAGGGTGTTGGGTGAGCAGTTCTTC.

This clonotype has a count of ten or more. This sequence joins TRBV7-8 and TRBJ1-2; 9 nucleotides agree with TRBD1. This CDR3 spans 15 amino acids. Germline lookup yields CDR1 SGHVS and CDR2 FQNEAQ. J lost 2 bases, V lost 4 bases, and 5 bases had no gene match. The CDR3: CASSYGQGMNYGYTF. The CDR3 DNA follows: TGTGCCAGCAGCTATGGACAGGGGATGAACTATGGCTACACCTTC.

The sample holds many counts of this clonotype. CDR3 sequence: CASSLAGGEQFF. The DNA for the CDR3 is TGTGCCAGCAGCTTAGCCGGGGGAGAGCAGTTCTTC. This chain uses TRBV7-2 with TRBJ2-1; possibly TRBD2 for D (6 bases). V lost 0 bases, J lost 10 bases, and 7 bases lay in between. The CDR3 sequence is 12 residues long. Looked up from germline, CDR1 is SGHTA and CDR2 is FQGNSA.